What follows describes a single T cell receptor beta chain. Its cognate antigen is unknown. PCR primers comprised 60 Vbeta and 13 Jbeta primers. Profiled with immunoSEQ multiplex PCR; TCRdb holds only in-frame clones, not every one. Here the sample spans 95,000 to 100,000 clones, roughly three quarters being singletons. The data belong to a study of cytomegalovirus exposure and HLA in healthy donors. Findings and limits, study-wide: As a later analysis showed, several of the most significant clusters appeared to be linked to common viral pathogens. From TCR beta sequences, most subjects' HLA-A and HLA-B alleles were reportedly predicted accurately.

The sample was PBMCs. The sequence was obtained from a female donor in good health and CMV-seronegative.

The CDR3: CASSPLAGGPAGELFF. The CDR3 DNA reads as TGTGCCAGCAGCCCCCTCGCGGGAGGGCCCGCCGGGGAGCTGTTTTTT. V and J are TRBV7-2 and TRBJ2-2; 9 bases are shared with TRBD2. The CDR3 is 16 residues long. Germline CDR1 reads SGHTA; CDR2 reads FQGNSA. V lost 5 bases and J lost 6; bases outside the gene matches: 10.